One and the same sample provided the 23 T cell receptor beta chains below, sequenced in a study of blood T cell repertoires in COVID-19. Profiling relied on immunoSEQ multiplex PCR, and the TCRdb table lists in-frame clones only, not all of them. The data contain 120,000 to 150,000 clones, around 81% of them singletons. The sample comprised peripheral blood. The source is a human donor with acute or convalescent COVID-19. The donor label of this sample is uncertain.

The V and J genes are TRBV5-1 and TRBJ2-5; 8 nucleotides align to TRBD1. Germline CDR1 and CDR2: SGHRS and YFSETQ. V lost 5 bases, J lost 4 bases, and 7 bases stayed unmatched. The CDR3 is 14 residues long. In DNA, the CDR3 is TGCGCCAGCAGTCCTGGACAGGGTACAGAGACCCAGTACTTC. It codes for CASSPGQGTETQYF.

The V call is TRBV7-9, the J call TRBJ2-2; D remains ambiguous. CDR3 size: 13 residues. Trimming left V 8 bases short and J 4 bases short, with 11 bases between. Germline CDR1 reads SEHNR; CDR2 reads FQNEAQ (reference sequence). CDR3 in DNA: TGTGCCAGCGGGCCGCCAGGCACCGGGGAGCTGTTTTTT. It is translated as CASGPPGTGELFF.

The CDR3 sequence is CASSLDSNTEAFF. The CDR3 nucleotides are TGTGCCAGCAGCTTAGACTCGAACACTGAAGCTTTCTTT. This rearrangement joins TRBV7-8 to TRBJ1-1; unclear D gene. Trimming left V 1 base short and J 1 base short, with 4 bases between. The CDR3 extends over 13 amino acids. CDR1 and CDR2 (germline): SGHVS, FQNEAQ.

As regards this clone: Other DNA variants within this sample encode the same CDR3. V and J are TRBV27 and TRBJ2-2; D is possibly TRBD2 (6 bases). V gave up 2 bases and J gave up 5 bases, with 6 bases separating them. The CDR3 extends over 13 amino acids. Germline-derived CDR1 and CDR2 are MNHEY and SMNVEV (reference sequence). The CDR3 bases are TGTGCCAGCAGTTTAGGGGGGACCGGGGAGCTGTTTTTT. It translates to CASSLGGTGELFF.

The CDR3 DNA follows: TGTGCCAGCAGTTGGACAGGGAGTGGCTACACCTTC. Protein sequence: CASSWTGSGYTF. V and J are TRBV12-3 or TRBV12-4 and TRBJ1-2; the match to TRBD1 covers 8 bases. The V and J ends lost 4 bases and 7 bases, in that order; junction bases with no gene match: 2. This CDR3 has 12 amino acids.

This sequence joins TRBV6-5 and TRBJ2-3; 13 positions agree with TRBD2. V was clipped by 6 bases and J by 7 bases; unmatched bases: 1. The CDR3 has 13 residues. CDR1 and CDR2 (germline): MNHEY, SVGAGI. CDR3 sequence (DNA): TGTGCCAGCAGACTAGCGGGGGGGAATACGCAGTATTTT. It yields the protein CASRLAGGNTQYF.

The chain combines TRBV11-3 with TRBJ1-1, with a possible D match to TRBD1 (6 bases). The V end lost 5 bases, the J end lost 1 base, and 11 bases lay between the germline ends. The CDR3 is made up of 14 amino acids. Germline CDR1 SGHNT, CDR2 YENEEA. DNA of the CDR3: TGTGCCAGCAGCGACGGACAGCGGAACACTGAAGCTTTCTTT. It specifies CASSDGQRNTEAFF.

The chain employs TRBV7-3 and TRBJ2-1; D gene ambiguous. This CDR3 has 13 residues. CDR1 is SGHTA and CDR2 is FQGTGA in the germline V gene. Deletions cut 6 bases from V and 5 bases from J, with 11 bases between. The CDR3: CASSVNFDNEQFF. The CDR3, as DNA: TGTGCCAGCAGTGTTAACTTCGACAATGAGCAGTTCTTC.

To note about this clone: Germline is not matched at one junction end, which may reflect a read error. Other DNA sequences from this sample encode an identical CDR3 as well. The chain joins TRBV7-3 to TRBJ1-1; tentatively, D is TRBD1 (6 bases). This CDR3 region has 13 residues. Per the germline V gene, CDR1 is SGHTA and CDR2 is FQGTGA. As DNA, the CDR3 is TGTGCCAGCAGCCTAACGAGGGGGACTGAAGCTTTCTTT. It encodes CASSLTRGTEAFF.

This clone has just one count. The chain is built from TRBV30 and TRBJ1-1; no firm D call. V was pared by 8 bases and J by 4 bases, with 14 bases between. This CDR3 spans 12 amino acids. From germline, CDR1 is GTSNPN and CDR2 SVGIG (reference sequence). The CDR3 loop is CAREEMSTEAFF. The CDR3 nucleotides are TGTGCCAGAGAGGAGATGAGCACTGAAGCTTTCTTT. Based on the CDR3 plus reference TRBV30 and TRBJ1-1, the full variable domain is SQTIHQWPATLVQPVGSPLSLECTVEGTSNPNLYWYRQAAGRGLQLLFYSVGIGQISSEVPQNLSASRPQDRQFILSSKKLLLSDSGFYLCAREEMSTEAFFGQGTRLTVV.

This clone came up a few times. This chain connects TRBV10-3 to TRBJ1-2; perhaps TRBD1 as D (5 bases). V was clipped by 10 bases and J by 0 bases, with 12 bases between them. CDR3 size: 13 residues. The germline V gene has CDR1 ENHRY and CDR2 SYGVKD. The CDR3 region is CATGGVSNYGYTF. Written as DNA, the CDR3 is TGTGCCACTGGGGGGGTTTCTAACTATGGCTACACCTTC.

For this clone: Other DNA sequences in the same sample also yield this CDR3. The chain carries TRBV27 and TRBJ1-2; 8 nucleotides agree with TRBD1. J gave up 5 bases and V 2 bases, and 1 base lay outside the gene matches. From germline, CDR1 is MNHEY and CDR2 SMNVEV (reference sequence). The CDR3 has 13 amino acids. The CDR3 here is CASSLGTGYGYTF. The CDR3 nucleotides read TGTGCCAGCAGTTTAGGGACAGGATATGGCTACACCTTC.

The CDR3 region has the DNA TGTGCCAGCAGCCTCAGGATGTGGGGGGGCCCCTACAATGAGCAGTTCTTC. Translated, it gives CASSLRMWGGPYNEQFF. The gene calls are TRBV11-2 and TRBJ2-1; the D gene is possibly TRBD2 (7 bases). Trimming stripped 5 bases from V and 2 bases from J, with 19 bases between. This CDR3 is 17 amino acids long. CDR1 and CDR2 from the germline V gene are SGHAT and FQNNGV.

This chain uses TRBV15 with TRBJ1-5, with no clear D. Germline V gene data show CDR1 as LNHNV and CDR2 as YYDKDF (reference sequence). CDR3 length: 12 amino acids. Trimming took 3 bases from V and 7 from J, leaving 7 bases between them. The CDR3 sequence: CATSRTTQPQHF. The CDR3 coding sequence is TGTGCCACCAGCAGGACGACACAGCCCCAGCATTTT.

This chain connects TRBV5-1 to TRBJ1-1; 8 nucleotides line up with TRBD1. The CDR3 is 12 amino acids. Germline-derived CDR1 and CDR2 are SGHRS and YFSETQ. With 4 bases clipped from V and 9 bases from J, the junction kept 5 bases outside the gene matches. Here the CDR3 DNA reads TGCGCCAGCAGCATTGACAGGGGACAAGCTTTCTTT. It codes for CASSIDRGQAFF.

DNA of the CDR3: TGTGCCAGCAGTTTATGGAAAGGAGGGGCCCTCTCTGGAAACACCATATATTTT. This codes for CASSLWKGGALSGNTIYF. The V and J genes are TRBV27 and TRBJ1-3, with D perhaps matching TRBD1 (5 bases). V lost 1 base, J lost 0 bases, and 16 bases lay in between. In germline, CDR1 is MNHEY, CDR2 SMNVEV (reference sequence). The CDR3 is made up of 18 amino acids.

The rearrangement uses TRBV2 and TRBJ1-2; TRBD1 matches 10 bases. The ends lost 1 base at V and 4 bases at J; junction bases unmatched: 0. CDR3 length: 14 amino acids. The germline gives CDR1 SNHLY, CDR2 FYNNEI. Here the CDR3 DNA reads TGTGCCAGCAGTGAAGGGACAGGGGGCTATGGCTACACCTTC. Protein: CASSEGTGGYGYTF.

CDR3 bases: TGCGCCAGCAGCTTCTACACCGGGGAGCTGTTTTTT. It encodes CASSFYTGELFF. This sequence joins TRBV4-1 and TRBJ2-2, with D uncertain. The CDR3 runs 12 residues. Germline V gene sequence: CDR1 MGHRA, CDR2 YSYEKL. V shed 5 bases and J shed 3 bases, with 4 bases lying between them.

Only a few counts were recorded for this clone. J is TRBJ1-1 and V is TRBV6-5; D not certain. The germline V gene encodes CDR1 MNHEY and CDR2 SVGAGI. The CDR3 is 13 residues long. V lost 10 bases and J 1 base, leaving 13 bases between the germline ends. Here the CDR3 DNA reads TGTGCCACCCCTCCGACACCGAACACTGAAGCTTTCTTT. As protein: CATPPTPNTEAFF.

This sequence joins TRBV5-1 and TRBJ2-1, with 9 bases lining up with TRBD2. Germline lookup yields CDR1 SGHRS and CDR2 YFSETQ. Trimming removed 4 bases from V and 2 bases from J; junction bases left unmatched: 4. The length of the CDR3 is 15 residues. The CDR3 DNA follows: TGCGCCAGCAGCCTAAGCGGGGGGACCTACAATGAGCAGTTCTTC. Amino acids: CASSLSGGTYNEQFF.

The rearrangement joins TRBV2 to TRBJ1-3; no clear D. Trimming left V 5 bases short and J 4 bases short, with 9 bases between. This CDR3 contains 13 residues. Germline CDR1 is SNHLY and CDR2 is FYNNEI. The CDR3 nucleotides are TGTGCCAGCAGTTATATACAGGGAAACACCATATATTTT. Translation gives CASSYIQGNTIYF.

The genes are TRBV11-2 and TRBJ1-1; D is possibly TRBD1 (5 bases). This CDR3 spans 15 amino acids. Looked up from germline, CDR1 is SGHAT and CDR2 is FQNNGV. V lost 4 bases and J 2 bases, leaving 14 bases between the germline ends. The CDR3 sequence: CASSSEGESNTEAFF. The CDR3 coding sequence is TGTGCCAGCAGCTCCGAAGGGGAATCTAACACTGAAGCTTTCTTT.

The chain couples TRBV27 to TRBJ1-1, with 9 bases identical to TRBD1. The germline V gene has CDR1 MNHEY and CDR2 SMNVEV (reference sequence). V gave up 0 bases and J gave up 4 bases; unmatched junction bases: 3. The CDR3 is made up of 15 amino acids. The chain's CDR3 is CASSLSLTGGTEAFF. As DNA, the CDR3 is TGTGCCAGCAGTTTATCCTTGACAGGGGGCACTGAAGCTTTCTTT.